These T cell receptor beta chains were read from a single sample in a study of T cell responses to AZD1222 COVID-19 vaccine. Generated by immunoSEQ multiplex PCR, the TCRdb table keeps only in-frame clones and is missing some. The table has some 190,000 clones, roughly 91% seen once; the top ten hold 1.9%. Here the sequenced sample was peripheral blood, taken 28 days after the second AZD1222 dose. All receptors come from an adult who received the AZD1222 COVID-19 vaccine. Both conserved end residues are part of each CDR3. D genes are given only for firm matches. Only part of the rows carry a size: once, few, many, or a class if the clone is expanded.

len | abundance | d_gene | j_gene | v_gene | CDR3nt | CDR3aa
16 | NA | NA | TRBJ1-2 | TRBV7-2 | TGTGCCAGCAGCAACGAAGTGGTGCGGGAACGAGGTGGCTACACCTTC | CASSNEVVRERGGYTF
16 | NA | NA | TRBJ2-2 | TRBV3-1/TRBV3-2 | TGTGCCAGCAGCCAAGATATCTCCTTGAACACCGGGGAGCTGTTTTTT | CASSQDISLNTGELFF
15 | once | TRBD1 | TRBJ1-1 | TRBV7-2 | TGTGCCAGCAGCTTACCCCAGGGGGCGGGAACTGAAGCTTTCTTT | CASSLPQGAGTEAFF
15 | NA | NA | TRBJ1-4 | TRBV7-2 | TGTGCCAGCAGCTTGACAGGTCCAACTAATGAAAAACTGTTTTTT | CASSLTGPTNEKLFF
16 | NA | TRBD2 | TRBJ2-1 | TRBV4-1 | TGCGCCAGCAGCTTGGTCCCCGGGACTAGCGACAATGAGCAGTTCTTC | CASSLVPGTSDNEQFF
16 | NA | NA | TRBJ2-3 | TRBV5-1 | TGCGCCAGCAGCTTGGTGGCGGGCGAGAGTACAGATACGCAGTATTTT | CASSLVAGESTDTQYF
13 | NA | NA | TRBJ2-3 | TRBV6-5 | TGTGCCAGCAGCCCCACCTACACAGATACGCAGTATTTT | CASSPTYTDTQYF
14 | NA | TRBD1 | TRBJ2-3 | TRBV19 | TGTGCCAGTACCGCACAGGGGGCCGCAGATACGCAGTATTTT | CASTAQGAADTQYF
13 | NA | NA | TRBJ1-6 | TRBV18 | TGTGCCAGCTCACCAGGCAATAATTCACCCCTCCACTTT | CASSPGNNSPLHF
15 | NA | NA | TRBJ2-7 | TRBV5-1 | TGCGCCAGCACCCTTCTTCCAGGGGTTTCCTACGAGCAGTACTTC | CASTLLPGVSYEQYF